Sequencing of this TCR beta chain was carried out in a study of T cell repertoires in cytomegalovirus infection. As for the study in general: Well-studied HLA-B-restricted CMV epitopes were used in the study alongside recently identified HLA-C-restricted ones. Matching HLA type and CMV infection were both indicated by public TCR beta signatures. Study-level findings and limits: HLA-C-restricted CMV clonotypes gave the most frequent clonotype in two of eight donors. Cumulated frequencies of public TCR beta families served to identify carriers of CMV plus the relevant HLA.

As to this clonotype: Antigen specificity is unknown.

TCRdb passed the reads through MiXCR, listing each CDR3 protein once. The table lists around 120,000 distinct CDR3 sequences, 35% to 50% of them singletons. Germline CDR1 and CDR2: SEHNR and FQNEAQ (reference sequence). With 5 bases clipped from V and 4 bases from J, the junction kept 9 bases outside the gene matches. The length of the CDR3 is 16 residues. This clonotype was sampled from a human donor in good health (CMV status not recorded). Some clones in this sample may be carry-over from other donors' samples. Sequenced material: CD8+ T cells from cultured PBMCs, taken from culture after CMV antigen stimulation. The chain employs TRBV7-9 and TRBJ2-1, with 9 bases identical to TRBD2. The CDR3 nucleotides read TGTGCCAGCAGCGATCTGGGACTAGCACCTTACAATGAGCAGTTCTTC. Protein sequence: CASSDLGLAPYNEQFF.